Listed here are 8 T cell receptor beta chains from one sample, sequenced in a study of T cell changes during pregnancy in multiple sclerosis. The assay was immunoSEQ multiplex PCR, and TCRdb's table has in-frame clones only and misses some. The table shows about 40,000 clones, with 90% to 95% occurring only once. The input for sequencing was CD8+ T cells from peripheral blood mononuclear cells, taken before pregnancy. These receptors were taken from a female donor with multiple sclerosis, enrolled in a pregnancy study.

The chain couples TRBV7-9 to TRBJ2-7; D not resolved. CDR1 and CDR2 from the germline V gene are SEHNR and FQNEAQ (reference sequence). V lost 5 bases, J lost 5 bases, and 13 bases lay in between. The CDR3 is made up of 13 amino acids. CDR3 residues: CASSGNSIDEQYF. The CDR3 nucleotides are TGTGCCAGCAGCGGTAATAGTATCGACGAGCAGTACTTC.

The rearrangement uses TRBV6-5 and TRBJ2-7, with 7 positions matching TRBD1. Germline CDR1 reads MNHEY; CDR2 reads SVGAGI. The CDR3 has 16 residues. V was clipped by 1 base and J by 6 bases; unmatched bases: 12. The CDR3 loop is CASSYWPGTETAEQYF. CDR3 nucleotide sequence: TGTGCCAGCAGTTACTGGCCCGGGACAGAGACCGCCGAGCAGTACTTC.

This chain joins TRBV6-1 and TRBJ2-2; tentative D call: TRBD2 (6 bases). Germline CDR1 and CDR2: MNHNS and SASEGT. Trimming removed 3 bases at V and 6 bases at J, with 11 bases between. The CDR3 extends over 14 amino acids. The CDR3 DNA follows: TGTGCCAGCAGTGATAGTCCGGGGGCCGGGGAGCTGTTTTTT. Encoded protein: CASSDSPGAGELFF.

On this clone: This specimen includes other DNA sequences encoding the same CDR3. V and J are TRBV6-5 and TRBJ1-2, with 7 bases that match TRBD1. V lost 5 bases to trimming and J lost 4 bases; unmatched junction nucleotides: 7. In germline, CDR1 is MNHEY, CDR2 SVGAGI. The CDR3 has 14 amino acids. CDR3 DNA sequence: TGTGCCAGCAGTACCCAGGGGGGCTCCTATGGCTACACCTTC. It encodes CASSTQGGSYGYTF.

The J gene is TRBJ2-5, the V gene TRBV7-9; the match to TRBD2 covers 11 bases. V dropped 2 bases and J dropped 5; count of bases not matched to a gene: 7. This CDR3 contains 16 residues. CDR1 is SEHNR and CDR2 is FQNEAQ in the germline V gene (reference sequence). CDR3 sequence: CASSLNSGRARETQYF. The CDR3 nucleotides are TGTGCCAGCAGCTTAAATAGCGGGAGGGCTCGCGAGACCCAGTACTTC. Looking up the rest from reference TRBV7-9 and TRBJ2-5 gives the full variable domain: DTGVSQNPRHKITKRGQNVTFRCDPISEHNRLYWYRQTLGQGPEFLTYFQNEAQLEKSRLLSDRFSAERPKGSFSTLEIQRTEQGDSAMYLCASSLNSGRARETQYFGPGTRLLVL.

The rearrangement links TRBV4-1 to TRBJ2-2, with 10 bases that match TRBD2. Germline values: CDR1 MGHRA, CDR2 YSYEKL. The CDR3 covers 16 residues. Germline trimming cut 3 bases from V and 4 bases from J; bases unmatched to any gene: 5. The CDR3 DNA reads TGCGCCAGCAGCCAGCCGGGACTAGCGATCACCGGGGAGCTGTTTTTT. Protein product: CASSQPGLAITGELFF.

This clone was seen a handful of times. V is TRBV19 and J is TRBJ1-5, with D unclear. V was shortened by 7 bases and J by 4 bases, with 11 bases between the two germline ends. The CDR3 totals 13 residues. Germline lookup yields CDR1 LNHDA and CDR2 SQIVND (reference sequence). The CDR3 region is CASTPSSNQPQHF. In DNA form, the CDR3 reads TGTGCCAGTACCCCGTCGTCGAATCAGCCCCAGCATTTT.

This rearrangement joins TRBV25-1 to TRBJ2-3; 7 nucleotides align to TRBD2. Germline loops: CDR1 MGHDK, CDR2 SYGVNS. The CDR3 has 17 residues. Trimming at V came to 5 bases and at J to 2 bases, leaving 13 bases not matched to a gene. The CDR3 spells CASSPIRLALSTDTQYF. In DNA, the CDR3 is TGTGCCAGCAGTCCGATCCGACTAGCCCTTTCCACAGATACGCAGTATTTT. Full variable domain (missing parts from reference TRBV25-1 and TRBJ2-3): EADIYQTPRYLVIGTGKKITLECSQTMGHDKMYWYQQDPGMELHLIHYSYGVNSTEKGDLSSESTVSRIRTEHFPLTLESARPSHTSQYLCASSPIRLALSTDTQYFGPGTRLTVL.